This T cell receptor (beta chain) was observed in a study of somatic mutations in cytotoxic T cells in rheumatoid arthritis. Germline-derived CDR1 and CDR2 are SGHTA and FQGNSA. V was cut by 5 bases and J by 4 bases, with 15 bases left in between. The CDR3 has 15 residues. Profiling relied on immunoSEQ multiplex PCR, and the TCRdb table lists in-frame clones only, not all of them. The sample consists of roughly 20,000 clones, 80% of them appearing once. The rearrangement links TRBV7-2 to TRBJ1-5; possibly TRBD1 for D (6 bases). This receptor was identified in an adult with rheumatoid arthritis. Sample: CD8+ T cells sorted from blood. CDR3 amino acids: CASSLLGGRNQPQHF. Written as DNA, the CDR3 is TGTGCCAGCAGCCTACTGGGGGGGCGGAATCAGCCCCAGCATTTT.